This passage covers 26 T cell receptor beta chains from one sample sequenced in a study of cytomegalovirus exposure and HLA in healthy donors. In the PCR, 60 Vbeta and 13 Jbeta primers were used. Measured with immunoSEQ multiplex PCR; TCRdb has only the in-frame clones, and not every one. This table holds under 150,000 clones, around 81% found once. The source material was PBMCs. The receptors stem from a man aged 35-49 years in good health and CMV-seropositive.

The chain employs TRBV6-7 and TRBJ2-5; 9 bases align to TRBD2. TRBV6-7 is an ORF, with its function uncertain. The CDR3 runs 16 residues. The V segment lost 5 bases and the J segment 1 base; nucleotides outside the gene matches: 8. CDR3 sequence: CASSTGGSGGQETQYF. The DNA of the CDR3 is TGTGCCAGCAGTACGGGAGGTAGCGGGGGCCAAGAGACCCAGTACTTC.

The chain links TRBV7-8 to TRBJ2-1; 9 bases align to TRBD2. In germline, CDR1 is SGHVS, CDR2 FQNEAQ. This CDR3 has 16 residues. Trimming at V came to 5 bases and at J to 6 bases, leaving 11 bases not matched to a gene. CDR3 coding DNA: TGTGCCAGCAGCCCAGCAACTGCTAGCGGGGTCAATGAGCAGTTCTTC. Its protein product is CASSPATASGVNEQFF. Full variable domain (outside the CDR3, taken from reference TRBV7-8 and TRBJ2-1): GAGVSQSPRYKVAKRGQDVALRCDPISGHVSLFWYQQALGQGPEFLTYFQNEAQLDKSGLPSDRFFAERPEGSVSTLKIQRTQQEDSAVYLCASSPATASGVNEQFFGPGTRLTVL.

The DNA for the CDR3 is TGTGCCAGCAGCTCTTATACCGGGACAGCAGTCGGGGGCTACACCTTC. Translated, it gives CASSSYTGTAVGGYTF. The gene calls are TRBV7-8 and TRBJ1-2; TRBD1 matches 7 bases. The CDR3 is 16 residues long. The germline gives CDR1 SGHVS, CDR2 FQNEAQ. The junction had 16 bases not matched to a gene; V was cut back by 4 bases and J by 8 bases.

This chain connects TRBV7-6 to TRBJ2-2; D may be TRBD1 (7 bases). In germline, CDR1 is SGHVS, CDR2 FNYEAQ. Trimming took 5 bases from V and 4 from J, leaving 17 bases between them. This CDR3 contains 16 residues. As DNA, the CDR3 is TGTGCCAGCAGCAGGCGGGACAGCCATTCCACCGGGGAGCTGTTTTTT. It yields the protein CASSRRDSHSTGELFF.

The V and J genes are TRBV14 and TRBJ1-1, with D possibly being TRBD1 (6 bases). Trimming took off 4 bases at V and 1 base at J, with 10 bases between the two ends. CDR1 is SGHDN, CDR2 FVKESK, per germline. The CDR3 is 14 residues long. Here the CDR3 reads CASSLLGQNTEAFF. The CDR3 coding sequence is TGTGCCAGCAGCCTATTGGGACAGAACACTGAAGCTTTCTTT. The full variable domain, completed using reference TRBV14 and TRBJ1-1, is EAGVTQFPSHSVIEKGQTVTLRCDPISGHDNLYWYRRVMGKEIKFLLHFVKESKQDESGMPNNRFLAERTGGTYSTLKVQPAELEDSGVYFCASSLLGQNTEAFFGQGTRLTVV.

The rearrangement links TRBV5-8 to TRBJ2-7, with TRBD1 matching over 7 bases. Germline V gives CDR1 SGHTS, CDR2 YDEGEE. V shed 0 bases and J 2 bases; nucleotides not matched to a gene: 5. The CDR3 is made up of 15 amino acids. DNA for the CDR3: TGTGCCAGCAGCTTGGGGACGGGACAGCCCTACGAGCAGTACTTC. It codes for CASSLGTGQPYEQYF. The whole variable domain, remainder taken from reference TRBV5-8 and TRBJ2-7, is EAGVTQSPTHLIKTRGQQATLRCSPISGHTSVYWYQQALGLGLQFLLWYDEGEERNRGNFPPRFSGRQFPNYSSELNVNALELEDSALYLCASSLGTGQPYEQYFGPGTRLTVT.

The CDR3 spells CASSRRLAGENNEQFF. The CDR3 DNA reads TGCGCCAGCAGCCGACGACTAGCGGGAGAGAACAATGAGCAGTTCTTC. V usage is TRBV4-1 and J usage is TRBJ2-1, with 12 nucleotides matching TRBD2. Germline CDR1 reads MGHRA; CDR2 reads YSYEKL. This CDR3 is 16 amino acids long. Losses at the gene ends were 4 bases for V and 5 bases for J; bases not matched to a gene: 6.

This clone has more than one count but fewer than ten. J is TRBJ2-1 and V is TRBV5-1; 8 nucleotides line up with TRBD2. V shed 1 base and J 6 bases; nucleotides not matched to a gene: 6. The CDR3 consists of 15 residues. In germline, CDR1 is SGHRS, CDR2 YFSETQ. CDR3 coding DNA: TGCGCCAGCAGCTTGAGGTCGGGGGGGGGCAATGAGCAGTTCTTC. As protein: CASSLRSGGGNEQFF.

This clone has more than one count but fewer than ten. CDR3 sequence (DNA): TGCGCCAGCCGCGGGGCCGGGGAGACCCAGTACTTC. It encodes CASRGAGETQYF. The gene calls are TRBV5-1 and TRBJ2-5, with D possibly TRBD2 on 6 matching bases. The germline gives CDR1 SGHRS, CDR2 YFSETQ. This CDR3 is 12 amino acids long. With 7 bases removed from V and 5 bases from J, the gap between germline ends came to 12 bases.

The gene calls are TRBV5-4 and TRBJ2-6; the D gene is possibly TRBD1 (6 bases). Germline V gene lookup returns CDR1 SGHNT and CDR2 YYREEE (reference sequence). The CDR3 sequence is 15 residues long. V was clipped by 4 bases and J by 0 bases, with 8 bases between them. The DNA for the CDR3 is TGTGCCAGCAGCCCAGGGGTCTCTGGGGCCAACGTCCTGACTTTC. It specifies CASSPGVSGANVLTF.

The chain links TRBV6-5 to TRBJ1-4; D possibly corresponds to TRBD1 (5 bases). Germline assignment: CDR1 MNHEY and CDR2 SVGAGI. The V end was cut by 0 bases, the J end by 5 bases, with 13 bases between. The CDR3 has 16 residues. CDR3 sequence reads: CASSYSRDLWNEKLFF. The CDR3 DNA is TGTGCCAGCAGTTACTCGAGGGACTTGTGGAATGAAAAACTGTTTTTT.

This clone was found once. The chain has TRBV11-2 and TRBJ2-7; 12 bases are a match to TRBD1. The CDR3 consists of 13 residues. CDR1 and CDR2 (germline): SGHAT, FQNNGV. Unmatched junction bases numbered 2, after V lost 5 bases and J lost 6 bases. CDR3 in amino acids: CASSRDRGREQYF. CDR3 nucleotide sequence: TGTGCCAGCAGCCGGGACAGGGGGCGCGAGCAGTACTTC.

The chain has TRBV6-1 and TRBJ2-2; D is undetermined. The length of the CDR3 is 14 residues. CDR1 is MNHNS, CDR2 SASEGT, per germline. The V end was cut by 2 bases, the J end by 5 bases, with 9 bases between. This chain's CDR3 is CASSELRSTGELFF. The CDR3 nucleotides read TGTGCCAGCAGTGAACTGCGGAGTACCGGGGAGCTGTTTTTT.

This clone occurred once. J is TRBJ2-7 and V is TRBV7-6; the D gene is possibly TRBD1 (5 bases). The germline V and J ends were trimmed by 8 bases and 0 bases, with 17 bases remaining between them. The CDR3 length is 15 residues. The germline V gene has CDR1 SGHVS and CDR2 FNYEAQ. As DNA, the CDR3 is TGTGCCAGCGCCGATGGGGCTGTCAGCTCCTACGAGCAGTACTTC. Residues: CASADGAVSSYEQYF.

This rearrangement joins TRBV5-6 to TRBJ2-3, with TRBD1 matching over 8 bases. The CDR3 length is 14 residues. Unmatched junction bases numbered 2, after V lost 4 bases and J lost 1 base. Germline V gives CDR1 SGHDT, CDR2 YYEEEE. CDR3 DNA: TGTGCCAGCAGCCCGACAGGGGGCACAGATACGCAGTATTTT. Its protein product is CASSPTGGTDTQYF.

This chain connects TRBV7-2 to TRBJ1-1, with 8 bases matching TRBD1. The CDR3 is 15 amino acids. Germline trimming cut 5 bases from V and 0 bases from J; bases unmatched to any gene: 5. CDR1 is SGHTA, CDR2 FQGNSA, per germline. For the CDR3, the DNA is TGTGCCAGCAGCCCCAGACAGGGGCTGAACACTGAAGCTTTCTTT. Its protein is CASSPRQGLNTEAFF.

The chain uses TRBV4-1 and TRBJ1-1; D is unclear. CDR1 MGHRA and CDR2 YSYEKL come from the germline V gene. Trimming pared 0 bases from V and 5 bases from J, leaving 16 bases between. This CDR3 is built from 16 residues. This CDR3 is CASSQDTAVLVTEAFF. The CDR3 DNA sequence: TGCGCCAGCAGCCAAGATACAGCAGTTTTGGTAACTGAAGCTTTCTTT.

This chain joins TRBV7-9 and TRBJ2-1, with TRBD1 as a possible D gene (5 bases). Trimming removed 5 bases from V and 6 bases from J, with 11 bases in between. This CDR3 comprises 13 residues. The V gene's germline CDR1 is SEHNR and CDR2 FQNEAQ (reference sequence). The CDR3 sequence: CASSISRVNEQFF. DNA for the CDR3: TGTGCCAGCAGCATATCCAGGGTCAATGAGCAGTTCTTC.

Regarding this clone: The junction does not match germline at one end; this may be a read error. The chain carries TRBV30 and TRBJ2-3; the D is unclear. This CDR3 has 13 residues. Germline V gene sequence: CDR1 GTSNPN, CDR2 SVGIG (reference sequence). The CDR3 coding sequence is TGTGCCCGGAGTGTACGTCACAGAGATACGCAGTATTTT. It yields the protein CARSVRHRDTQYF.

On this clone: The junction and the germline gene differ at one end; a read error may be behind it. The chain links TRBV6-4 to TRBJ2-7, with D maybe TRBD2 (6 bases). The CDR3 sequence is 12 residues long. Looked up from germline, CDR1 is MRHNA and CDR2 is SNTAGT. CDR3 nucleotide sequence: TGTGCCAGCCCCAAGGGGCGGGACTGCGCGTTCTTC. Its translation is CASPKGRDCAFF.

Written as DNA, the CDR3 is TGTGCCAGCAGCACCTTGGCAGGGGCTAATGAAAAACTGTTTTTT. Its protein is CASSTLAGANEKLFF. V gene TRBV5-6 combines with J gene TRBJ1-4, with D perhaps TRBD1 (6 bases). CDR1 SGHDT and CDR2 YYEEEE come from the germline V gene. Trimming cost V 4 bases and J 3 bases, with 13 bases left between them. The CDR3 has 15 amino acids.

The chain carries TRBV18 and TRBJ2-6; the match to TRBD1 covers 8 bases. The J segment lost 4 bases and the V segment lost 2 bases, leaving 7 bases of the junction unmatched. The CDR3 has 17 amino acids. The V gene's germline CDR1 is KGHSH and CDR2 LQKENI. The CDR3 nucleotides are TGTGCCAGCTCACCAATAACAGGGGGTCTGGGGGCCAACGTCCTGACTTTC. This sequence encodes CASSPITGGLGANVLTF.

J is TRBJ1-5 and V is TRBV2; D is undetermined. The germline V gene encodes CDR1 SNHLY and CDR2 FYNNEI. The length of the CDR3 is 13 residues. The V gene lost 6 bases and the J gene lost 2 bases, with 8 bases spanning the gap. CDR3 nucleotide sequence: TGTGCCAGCAGGGAGTCGGGCAATCAGCCCCAGCATTTT. Its protein is CASRESGNQPQHF.

The chain joins TRBV28 to TRBJ2-1, with 15 bases lining up with TRBD2. This CDR3 has 16 amino acids. In germline, CDR1 is MDHEN, CDR2 SYDVKM. V was clipped by 6 bases and J by 7 bases; unmatched bases: 7. As DNA, the CDR3 is TGTGCCAGCAGCTGGACTAGCGGGGGGGCTCGAAATGAGCAGTTCTTC. Translating gives CASSWTSGGARNEQFF.

The chain employs TRBV11-2 and TRBJ2-4, with 8 bases matching TRBD2. CDR3 length: 17 amino acids. Germline V gene data show CDR1 as SGHAT and CDR2 as FQNNGV. The trim removed 5 bases at V and 1 base at J, leaving 10 bases unmatched. CDR3 nucleotides: TGTGCCAGCAGCCTCTGGACGGGGGGGCCCGCCAAAAACATTCAGTACTTC. It yields the protein CASSLWTGGPAKNIQYF.

This clone was recorded once. The CDR3 sequence: CASSGGDRREALLNEQFF. The CDR3 DNA reads as TGTGCCAGCAGTGGGGGAGATCGGCGGGAGGCCCTCCTTAATGAGCAGTTCTTC. The rearrangement joins TRBV6-4 to TRBJ2-1; 8 positions agree with TRBD2. The CDR3 is made up of 18 amino acids. Germline CDR1 reads MRHNA; CDR2 reads SNTAGT. V lost 4 bases to trimming and J lost 7 bases; unmatched junction nucleotides: 18.